These 15 T cell receptor beta chains originate from one sample sequenced in a study of Graves' ophthalmopathy and Graves' hyperthyroidism. From RNA, the CDR3 regions of TCR beta chains were amplified and sequenced. The first round was an RT-PCR with HTBI primers, and the second round was a multiplex PCR. TCRdb called the multiplex PCR reads again in MiXCR, with one record for every CDR3 protein. The sample holds 150,000 to 200,000 distinct CDR3 sequences; around two fifths are singletons and the top ten take 8% to 9%. The sample consisted of peripheral blood. These receptors were obtained from a man aged 30 to 39 with Graves' ophthalmopathy.

This clonotype appeared many times. V usage is TRBV7-2 and J usage is TRBJ1-5, with 9 bases fitting TRBD1. The CDR3 extends over 14 amino acids. The germline CDR1 and CDR2 sequences are SGHTA and FQGNSA. The V gene end was trimmed by 4 bases and the J gene end by 7 bases; junction bases not matched to a gene: 5. The CDR3 nucleotides read TGTGCCAGCAGCTCAGGACAGGGGAGGCAGCCCCAGCATTTT. Protein: CASSSGQGRQPQHF.

This clonotype has a handful of counts. The chain has TRBV9 and TRBJ2-7; TRBD2 matches at 14 bases. With V trimmed by 0 bases and J by 5 bases, 7 bases remained unmatched. The CDR3 is made up of 17 amino acids. CDR1 is SGDLS, CDR2 YYNGEE, per germline. CDR3 in DNA: TGTGCCAGCAGCGTAGAGAGGGGGACTAGCGGGAGTCACGAGCAGTACTTC. Its protein product is CASSVERGTSGSHEQYF.

The V call is TRBV28, the J call TRBJ1-1; tentative D call: TRBD1 (5 bases). The CDR3 is 13 residues long. V was pared by 6 bases and J by 1 base, with 9 bases between. CDR1 and CDR2 from the germline V gene are MDHEN and SYDVKM. CDR3 nucleotide sequence: TGTGCCAGCAGAAGGACAAGGAACACTGAAGCTTTCTTT. Residues: CASRRTRNTEAFF.

This clonotype was observed many times. The J gene is TRBJ2-5, the V gene TRBV7-2; the D gene is possibly TRBD2 (5 bases). The CDR3 length is 16 residues. Deletions cut 5 bases from V and 1 base from J, with 17 bases between. CDR1 SGHTA and CDR2 FQGNSA come from the germline V gene. The CDR3 DNA sequence: TGTGCCAGCAGCCCTAACCAGAGAGGGTCCCAAGAGACCCAGTACTTC. Its translation: CASSPNQRGSQETQYF.

The V call is TRBV11-2, the J call TRBJ2-7; D gene ambiguous. The CDR3 is 14 residues long. Trimming took off 0 bases at V and 6 bases at J, with 12 bases between the two ends. In germline, CDR1 is SGHAT, CDR2 FQNNGV. For the CDR3, the DNA is TGTGCCAGCAGCTTAGACGGAGTGGGCGGCGAGCAGTACTTC. Translating gives CASSLDGVGGEQYF.

The gene calls are TRBV6-1 and TRBJ1-3; D not resolved. Trimming took off 6 bases at V and 0 bases at J, with 9 bases between the two ends. Germline CDR1 MNHNS, CDR2 SASEGT. The CDR3 sequence is 14 residues long. The CDR3 DNA is TGTGCCAGCAGCGCCCCTGGCTCTGGAAACACCATATATTTT. This encodes CASSAPGSGNTIYF.

CDR3 sequence: CAISDDRQGAYEQYF. CDR3 coding DNA: TGTGCCATCAGTGACGATCGACAGGGGGCCTACGAGCAGTACTTC. J is TRBJ2-7 and V is TRBV10-3; 9 bases fit TRBD1. CDR3 size: 15 residues. Germline CDR1 reads ENHRY; CDR2 reads SYGVKD. The junction had 5 bases not matched to a gene; V was cut back by 3 bases and J by 2 bases.

This clonotype showed up many times. V usage is TRBV6-2 or TRBV6-3 and J usage is TRBJ1-1, with D possibly matching TRBD1 (6 bases). The CDR3 spans 14 residues. Germline CDR1 is MNHEY and CDR2 is SVGEGT. Trimming took 6 bases from V and 0 from J, leaving 11 bases between them. The CDR3 loop is CASRVRGLNTEAFF. In DNA form, the CDR3 reads TGTGCCAGCAGGGTCAGGGGATTGAACACTGAAGCTTTCTTT.

The chain carries TRBV7-2 and TRBJ2-7; 10 bases are a match to TRBD2. This CDR3 contains 15 residues. In germline, CDR1 is SGHTA, CDR2 FQGNSA. V shed 8 bases, J shed 4 bases, and the junction held 11 bases outside the gene matches. Here the CDR3 DNA reads TGTGCCAGCTCTACGCAACTAGCGGGAAAGTACGAGCAGTACTTC. Its translation: CASSTQLAGKYEQYF.

The CDR3: CASRAQTGGTGNTIYF. In DNA, the CDR3 is TGTGCCAGCAGGGCCCAGACAGGGGGCACAGGAAACACCATATATTTT. This sequence joins TRBV28 and TRBJ1-3; 10 bases are a match to TRBD1. The CDR3 is made up of 16 amino acids. J was trimmed by 4 bases and V by 6 bases; bases with no gene match: 9. CDR1 and CDR2 (germline): MDHEN, SYDVKM.

This clonotype was counted at least ten times. The J gene is TRBJ1-2, the V gene TRBV2; possibly TRBD1 for D (6 bases). V was clipped by 8 bases and J by 2 bases, with 15 bases between them. The CDR3 contains 14 residues. Per the germline V gene, CDR1 is SNHLY and CDR2 is FYNNEI. The CDR3 DNA sequence: TGTGCCAGCGGACAGACGAGGGGCAACTATGGCTACACCTTC. As protein: CASGQTRGNYGYTF.

This clonotype appeared many times. This chain links TRBV6-5 with TRBJ1-3; 10 positions agree with TRBD1. The trim removed 8 bases at V and 0 bases at J, leaving 7 bases unmatched. The V gene's germline CDR1 is MNHEY and CDR2 SVGAGI. The CDR3 has 16 residues. CDR3 DNA sequence: TGTGCCAGCGGGACAGGGGCGATATCCTCTGGAAACACCATATATTTT. This sequence encodes CASGTGAISSGNTIYF.

The chain carries TRBV11-2 and TRBJ1-1; D not certain. The CDR3 has 14 amino acids. V lost 2 bases and J lost 2, with 9 bases in between. Germline values: CDR1 SGHAT, CDR2 FQNNGV. The chain's CDR3 is CASSLMADNTEAFF. The CDR3, as DNA: TGTGCCAGCAGCTTAATGGCAGACAACACTGAAGCTTTCTTT.

In regard to this clonotype: At one boundary the junction diverges from the germline segment, which might be a read error. The rearrangement links TRBV6-5 to TRBJ2-5; 11 positions agree with TRBD1. Germline CDR1 and CDR2: MNHEY and SVGAGI. The CDR3 runs 13 residues. CDR3 sequence (DNA): TGTGCCAGCAGTTGGGGACAGGGGGAGACCCTGTACTTC. As protein: CASSWGQGETLYF.

This clonotype came up many times. This chain joins TRBV4-3 and TRBJ1-1; TRBD1 agrees at 7 bases. The CDR3 is 15 amino acids. V was clipped by 4 bases and J by 4 bases; unmatched bases: 9. The germline V gene encodes CDR1 LGHNA and CDR2 YSLEER. DNA of the CDR3: TGCGCCAGCAGCCTGGACAGGCGGTGGGGCACTGAAGCTTTCTTT. Its translation is CASSLDRRWGTEAFF.